The 13 T cell receptor beta chains listed next were all sequenced from one sample in a study of siplizumab effects on memory and regulatory T cells. Generated by immunoSEQ multiplex PCR, the TCRdb table keeps only in-frame clones and is missing some. Of some 97,000 clones listed, 90% to 95% are singletons. Sequencing used Tregs sorted from blood. All receptors derive from a human donor in good health.

This chain joins TRBV6-5 and TRBJ2-3; possible D gene TRBD2, 6 bases. This CDR3 spans 13 amino acids. The germline V gene encodes CDR1 MNHEY and CDR2 SVGAGI. V was pared by 6 bases and J by 4 bases, with 11 bases between. The CDR3 DNA reads as TGTGCCAGCAGGCGCGGGACTTCAGATACGCAGTATTTT. The encoded protein is CASRRGTSDTQYF.

This clone was detected only once. The rearrangement uses TRBV2 and TRBJ2-5; 7 nucleotides align to TRBD2. Gene TRBJ2-7 matches the end of the DNA better, so the J call may be wrong. Germline lookup yields CDR1 SNHLY and CDR2 FYNNEI. The CDR3 is made up of 16 amino acids. CDR3 sequence: CASSPRRGGSTYEQYF. The CDR3 nucleotides are TGTGCCAGCAGTCCCCGAAGGGGCGGGAGTACTTACGAGCAGTACTTC.

In its sample, this clone was seen once. V gene TRBV5-5 combines with J gene TRBJ1-4, with TRBD1 matching 8 bases. V gave up 7 bases and J gave up 8 bases; unmatched junction bases: 16. CDR1 SGHKS and CDR2 YYEKEE come from the germline V gene (reference sequence). The CDR3 has 16 residues. The CDR3 DNA reads TGTGCCAGCGGAACAGGGGGACCGTTTTTTGAGGAAAAACTGTTTTTT. This sequence encodes CASGTGGPFFEEKLFF.

This clone has only one observation. V and J are TRBV6-4 and TRBJ2-1, with 7 bases aligning to TRBD2. J gave up 1 base and V 7 bases, and 19 bases lay outside the gene matches. From germline, CDR1 is MRHNA and CDR2 SNTAGT. This CDR3 spans 19 amino acids. Written as DNA, the CDR3 is TGTGCCAGCACCCAAGCTAGCGGCCAAGGAGATAAGTCCTACAATGAGCAGTTCTTC. Translated: CASTQASGQGDKSYNEQFF.

This chain connects TRBV4-2 to TRBJ2-1; D call uncertain. Germline lookup yields CDR1 LGHNA and CDR2 YNFKEQ. Trimming removed 0 bases at V and 0 bases at J, with 15 bases between. The CDR3 is 18 residues long. The CDR3 is CASSQDTLFRSSYNEQFF. CDR3 nucleotide sequence: TGTGCCAGCAGCCAAGATACGCTATTCAGAAGCTCCTACAATGAGCAGTTCTTC.

The genes are TRBV30 and TRBJ1-5; unclear D gene. V was shortened by 0 bases and J by 6 bases, with 15 bases between the two germline ends. CDR3 size: 15 residues. Germline V gives CDR1 GTSNPN, CDR2 SVGIG (reference sequence). CDR3 sequence (DNA): TGTGCCTGGAGTGTACAATGGCAGGTTGGTCAGCCCCAGCATTTT. It specifies CAWSVQWQVGQPQHF.

This clone is a singleton in its sample. The chain combines TRBV9 with TRBJ2-3, with 8 positions matching TRBD1. CDR3 size: 15 residues. Germline V gene data show CDR1 as SGDLS and CDR2 as YYNGEE. The V and J ends lost 1 base and 2 bases, in that order; junction bases with no gene match: 3. As DNA, the CDR3 is TGTGCCAGCAGCGTACAACAGGGGGTCACAGATACGCAGTATTTT. This sequence encodes CASSVQQGVTDTQYF.

V and J are TRBV4-1 and TRBJ2-7; D uncertain. This CDR3 is built from 16 residues. Trimming removed 0 bases at V and 3 bases at J, with 15 bases between. The germline gives CDR1 MGHRA, CDR2 YSYEKL. The CDR3 DNA is TGCGCCAGCAGCCAAGATGGAAACGGCATCCTCTACGAGCAGTACTTC. This codes for CASSQDGNGILYEQYF.

V and J are TRBV11-2 and TRBJ1-1; D might be TRBD1 (5 bases). The CDR3 runs to 16 residues. Germline V gene sequence: CDR1 SGHAT, CDR2 FQNNGV. The V end lost 1 base, the J end lost 9 bases, and 21 bases lay between the germline ends. CDR3 in amino acids: CASSLGRDRRRRQAFF. CDR3 bases: TGTGCCAGCAGCTTAGGTAGGGACCGACGAAGGAGGCAAGCTTTCTTT.

This chain links TRBV5-1 with TRBJ1-2; 9 bases fit TRBD1. Germline CDR1 SGHRS, CDR2 YFSETQ. J gave up 7 bases and V 0 bases, and 1 base lay outside the gene matches. CDR3 size: 13 residues. The CDR3 coding sequence is TGCGCCAGCAGCTTGGGACAGGGGGGTGGCTACACCTTC. It encodes CASSLGQGGGYTF.

V and J are TRBV7-2 and TRBJ2-2, with D perhaps TRBD1 (5 bases). V was trimmed by 11 bases and J by 2 bases, leaving 15 bases between them. Germline V CDR1 and CDR2: SGHTA, FQGNSA. The CDR3 sequence is 14 residues long. CDR3 sequence: CAPGLQGNTGELFF. CDR3 nucleotides: TGTGCCCCCGGATTGCAGGGCAACACCGGGGAGCTGTTTTTT.

J is TRBJ2-2 and V is TRBV6-6; no definite D call. V lost 7 bases to trimming and J lost 6 bases, with 18 bases between them. Per germline, CDR1 MNHNY and CDR2 SVGAGI (reference sequence). This CDR3 has 15 residues. The CDR3 is CASIPRIEHPGELFF. As DNA, the CDR3 is TGTGCCAGCATCCCAAGAATCGAGCACCCCGGGGAGCTGTTTTTT.

This clone showed up just once. The chain joins TRBV2 to TRBJ2-2; TRBD2 matches 9 bases. In germline, CDR1 is SNHLY, CDR2 FYNNEI. Unmatched junction bases numbered 2, after V lost 2 bases and J lost 4 bases. The CDR3 runs to 15 residues. The CDR3 sequence is CASSEFSGGTGELFF. CDR3 DNA: TGTGCCAGCAGTGAATTTAGCGGGGGCACCGGGGAGCTGTTTTTT.